This T cell receptor (beta chain) was observed in a study of spatial heterogeneity in lung cancer. The overall study: Consistently, beta-chain sequences turned up in larger numbers than alpha-chain sequences did. Matched bulk RNA-seq gave a T cell module score that correlated strongly with tumor-region TCR transcript counts.

Findings and caveats of the study: Expanded intratumoral alpha and beta TCR counts tracked tumor mutation counts.

This clonotype was seen ten or more times. No antigen is known for it. CDR1 is MNHEY, CDR2 SVGAGI, per germline. The J segment lost 8 bases and the V segment lost 0 bases, leaving 15 bases of the junction unmatched. This CDR3 has 18 amino acids. The time point was: sample taken at primary tumor resection. TCRdb re-called the 5' RACE reads through MiXCR, storing one row per CDR3 protein. The profile covers several thousand distinct CDR3 sequences, with around 8.2% appearing a single time and around 4.4% taken by the ten largest. V and J are TRBV6-5 and TRBJ1-4, with 7 bases matching TRBD1. This material consisted of lung tumor tissue, taken at surgery. The receptor comes from a male donor with early-stage non-small cell lung cancer. CDR3 sequence reads: CASSYSSLGSRGKEKLFF. The CDR3 DNA reads TGTGCCAGCAGTTACTCGTCTCTCGGGTCCAGGGGGAAGGAAAAACTGTTTTTT.